Listed here are 22 T cell receptor beta chains from one sample, sequenced in a study of vaccination and CD4 T cells after COVID-19. Scientists ran DNA taken from cultured CD4+ T cells through the Oncomine TCR Beta short-read assay for sequencing. In TCRdb, the PCR reads were re-called with MiXCR into one record per CDR3 protein. The repertoire holds thousands of distinct CDR3 sequences, about 30% seen once, with around 50% in the top ten. Noted treatment: roughly ten-day PBMC culture with coronavirus spike peptide pools or control peptides (ViraFEST assay). CD4+ T lymphocytes from the unexposed donor were collected before the COVID-19 pandemic (2011-2018). These receptors are not linked to any known antigen. Sequencing was carried out using CD4+ T cells from blood, cultured in vitro. The receptors derive from a human donor in good health.

The gene calls are TRBV9 and TRBJ1-5; 8 bases fit TRBD1. V shed 5 bases, J shed 2 bases, and the junction held 15 bases outside the gene matches. Germline assignment: CDR1 SGDLS and CDR2 YYNGEE. The CDR3 sequence is 18 residues long. The CDR3 sequence is CASSPGTGGDFGNQPQHF. The CDR3 nucleotides read TGTGCCAGCAGTCCAGGCACAGGGGGTGACTTTGGCAATCAGCCCCAGCATTTT.

This chain uses TRBV7-8 with TRBJ2-5; D perhaps matches TRBD1 (6 bases). This CDR3 spans 16 amino acids. Trimming removed 5 bases at V and 5 bases at J, with 21 bases between. Germline V gene lookup returns CDR1 SGHVS and CDR2 FQNEAQ. The CDR3, as DNA: TGTGCCAGCAGCCCCTTGCCAGGGGCTCTGGGGGAGACCCAGTACTTC. Its protein product is CASSPLPGALGETQYF.

This clonotype occurred a few times. This sequence joins TRBV20-1 and TRBJ1-1, with 11 bases that match TRBD1. CDR3 length: 14 amino acids. CDR1 and CDR2 (germline): DFQATT, SNEGSKA (reference sequence). With V trimmed by 6 bases and J by 4 bases, 7 bases remained unmatched. Here the CDR3 reads CSARTGTGGTEAFF. The CDR3 DNA reads TGCAGTGCCCGGACCGGGACAGGGGGCACTGAAGCTTTCTTT.

This clonotype was observed a few times. The V call is TRBV27, the J call TRBJ2-7; D gene uncertain. The germline gives CDR1 MNHEY, CDR2 SMNVEV (reference sequence). V gave up 4 bases and J gave up 0 bases, with 10 bases separating them. The CDR3 covers 14 residues. The chain's CDR3 is CASSSVLSSYEQYF. As DNA, the CDR3 is TGTGCCAGCAGTTCGGTTTTAAGCTCCTACGAGCAGTACTTC.

V gene TRBV5-4 combines with J gene TRBJ1-2, with a tentative D call TRBD1 (5 bases). There are 14 residues in the CDR3. V lost 2 bases to trimming and J lost 5 bases, with 13 bases between them. From germline, CDR1 is SGHNT and CDR2 YYREEE (reference sequence). The CDR3 is CASSLRQGRYGYTF. CDR3 in DNA: TGTGCCAGCAGCTTACGTCAGGGCCGGTATGGCTACACCTTC. The complete variable domain, with remaining parts taken from reference TRBV5-4 and TRBJ1-2, reads ETGVTQSPTHLIKTRGQQVTLRCSSQSGHNTVSWYQQALGQGPQFIFQYYREEENGRGNFPPRFSGLQFPNYSSELNVNALELDDSALYLCASSLRQGRYGYTFGSGTRLTVV.

The rearrangement joins TRBV4-3 to TRBJ1-2, with unresolved D. The CDR3 extends over 13 amino acids. Per germline, CDR1 LGHNA and CDR2 YSLEER. Trimming removed 3 bases at V and 4 bases at J, with 9 bases between. CDR3 protein: CASSHSASYGYTF. The CDR3 region has the DNA TGCGCCAGCAGCCATAGCGCATCCTATGGCTACACCTTC.

The chain carries TRBV7-2 and TRBJ1-2; a weak D match, TRBD1 (5 bases). V was shortened by 1 base and J by 6 bases, with 12 bases between the two germline ends. The CDR3 has 14 amino acids. Germline values: CDR1 SGHTA, CDR2 FQGNSA. Written as DNA, the CDR3 is TGTGCCAGCAGCTTAGTAAGAGGGGAAAATGGCTACACCTTC. Translated, it gives CASSLVRGENGYTF.

The chain recombines TRBV24-1 with TRBJ2-1; 8 positions agree with TRBD2. After removal of 3 bases from V and 3 bases from J, the junction contained 9 bases not matched to a gene. The CDR3 covers 17 residues. The V gene's germline CDR1 is KGHDR and CDR2 SFDVKD. CDR3 in DNA: TGTGCCACCAGTGATGCGGGAGGCCGGCGTGACTACAATGAGCAGTTCTTC. Its protein product is CATSDAGGRRDYNEQFF.

The rearrangement joins TRBV7-6 to TRBJ2-3, with D possibly matching TRBD2 (6 bases). Germline CDR1 and CDR2: SGHVS and FNYEAQ. V was cut by 3 bases and J by 5 bases, with 12 bases left in between. The CDR3 covers 14 residues. The CDR3 region is CASSFRTSLDTQYF. The CDR3 region has the DNA TGTGCCAGCAGCTTCAGAACTAGCCTAGATACGCAGTATTTT.

The genes are TRBV20-1 and TRBJ1-5, with D possibly TRBD1 on 5 matching bases. Germline assignment: CDR1 DFQATT and CDR2 SNEGSKA (reference sequence). The CDR3 spans 14 residues. V gave up 0 bases and J gave up 1 base, with 7 bases separating them. CDR3 sequence reads: CSARDGGSNQPQHF. CDR3 nucleotides: TGCAGTGCTAGAGATGGGGGAAGCAATCAGCCCCAGCATTTT.

The rearrangement uses TRBV7-9 and TRBJ2-5; 8 bases match TRBD2. Germline V gene lookup returns CDR1 SEHNR and CDR2 FQNEAQ (reference sequence). V trimming: 9 bases; J trimming: 1 base; junction bases outside the gene matches: 7. The CDR3 totals 14 residues. The CDR3 DNA reads TGTGCCAGTGGGCGGGGGGACGCCCAAGAGACCCAGTACTTC. Residues: CASGRGDAQETQYF.

This clonotype has only a few counts. The gene calls are TRBV7-9 and TRBJ2-3, with 12 bases that match TRBD2. CDR3 length equals 20 residues. With V trimmed by 2 bases and J by 0 bases, 12 bases remained unmatched. From germline, CDR1 is SEHNR and CDR2 FQNEAQ (reference sequence). The CDR3 is CASSLWSGLAGGVSTDTQYF. The CDR3 DNA reads TGTGCCAGCAGCTTATGGTCGGGACTAGCGGGCGGCGTTAGCACAGATACGCAGTATTTT.

Notes on this clonotype: One junction end disagrees with the germline gene, perhaps due to a read error. This chain connects TRBV18 to TRBJ1-1; D call uncertain. Germline V lookup: CDR1 KGHSH, CDR2 LQKENI. The CDR3 covers 11 residues. CDR3 protein: CASSPRTVAFF. The CDR3 DNA follows: TGTGCCAGCTCACCCCGGACTGTAGCTTTCTTT.

The rearrangement joins TRBV20-1 to TRBJ2-1, with 11 bases aligning to TRBD2. The germline gives CDR1 DFQATT, CDR2 SNEGSKA (reference sequence). This CDR3 comprises 15 residues. J gave up 2 bases and V 2 bases, and 2 bases lay outside the gene matches. CDR3 sequence reads: CSARRSGGAYNEQFF. The CDR3 bases are TGCAGTGCTAGACGTAGCGGGGGGGCCTACAATGAGCAGTTCTTC.

This clonotype was observed a few times. V usage is TRBV20-1 and J usage is TRBJ1-4; weak D call: TRBD1 (5 bases). Trimming took off 5 bases at V and 4 bases at J, with 14 bases between the two ends. From germline, CDR1 is DFQATT and CDR2 SNEGSKA (reference sequence). This CDR3 contains 14 residues. CDR3 region: CSAPRGSFNEKLFF. The CDR3 nucleotides read TGCAGTGCTCCCCGGGGGAGCTTTAATGAAAAACTGTTTTTT.

The chain is built from TRBV27 and TRBJ1-6; no clear D gene. The germline V and J ends were trimmed by 2 bases and 2 bases, with 10 bases remaining between them. The CDR3 is 16 residues long. CDR1 is MNHEY, CDR2 SMNVEV, per germline (reference sequence). The CDR3 DNA reads TGTGCCAGCAGTTTAGGTCCGCTACCCTATAATTCACCCCTCCACTTT. It specifies CASSLGPLPYNSPLHF.

The chain joins TRBV2 to TRBJ2-4, with D uncertain. The CDR3 consists of 14 residues. V was pared by 7 bases and J by 8 bases, with 18 bases between. In germline, CDR1 is SNHLY, CDR2 FYNNEI. This chain's CDR3 is CASTSSRRMDIQYF. The CDR3 DNA follows: TGTGCCAGCACTTCATCCCGACGGATGGACATTCAGTACTTC.

This clonotype was detected only a few times. The chain has TRBV7-9 and TRBJ2-6, with 9 positions matching TRBD1. Trimming cost V 3 bases and J 0 bases; bases outside gene matches: 15. This CDR3 has 21 amino acids. Germline CDR1 SEHNR, CDR2 FQNEAQ (reference sequence). CDR3 DNA sequence: TGTGCCAGCAGCTTGGGCCTAGGACAGGGGAGGGGCCTCTCTGGGGCCAACGTCCTGACTTTC. Amino acid sequence: CASSLGLGQGRGLSGANVLTF.

The chain uses TRBV5-5 and TRBJ2-3; 8 nucleotides match TRBD2. CDR1 SGHKS and CDR2 YYEKEE come from the germline V gene (reference sequence). The CDR3 runs 14 residues. With V trimmed by 1 base and J by 4 bases, 2 bases remained unmatched. The CDR3 here is CASSLSGGPDTQYF. The CDR3 DNA is TGTGCCAGCAGCTTGAGCGGGGGCCCAGATACGCAGTATTTT.

This chain connects TRBV28 to TRBJ2-1, with TRBD2 as a possible D gene (6 bases). Germline lookup yields CDR1 MDHEN and CDR2 SYDVKM. The germline V and J ends were trimmed by 2 bases and 3 bases, with 14 bases remaining between them. This CDR3 comprises 16 residues. In nucleotides, the CDR3 is TGTGCCAGCAGTTTACCCTCTAGCGAGCTCTACAATGAGCAGTTCTTC. Encoded protein: CASSLPSSELYNEQFF.

The chain combines TRBV4-1 with TRBJ1-1; D gene ambiguous. V lost 2 bases and J 11 bases, leaving 18 bases between the germline ends. Germline V gene data show CDR1 as MGHRA and CDR2 as YSYEKL. The CDR3 is 14 residues long. DNA for the CDR3: TGCGCCAGCAGCCAATTCGCGGGGTTCTTAAGGGCTTTCTTT. This translates into CASSQFAGFLRAFF.

This clonotype appeared a few times. The chain joins TRBV28 to TRBJ2-5; D may match TRBD1 or TRBD2 (6 bases each). The CDR3 spans 16 residues. Germline-derived CDR1 and CDR2 are MDHEN and SYDVKM. V shed 6 bases and J shed 4 bases, with 21 bases lying between them. The CDR3 region has the DNA TGTGCCAGCAGGCGGGGTCGGGGGCGAGGCCCAGAGACCCAGTACTTC. This encodes CASRRGRGRGPETQYF.